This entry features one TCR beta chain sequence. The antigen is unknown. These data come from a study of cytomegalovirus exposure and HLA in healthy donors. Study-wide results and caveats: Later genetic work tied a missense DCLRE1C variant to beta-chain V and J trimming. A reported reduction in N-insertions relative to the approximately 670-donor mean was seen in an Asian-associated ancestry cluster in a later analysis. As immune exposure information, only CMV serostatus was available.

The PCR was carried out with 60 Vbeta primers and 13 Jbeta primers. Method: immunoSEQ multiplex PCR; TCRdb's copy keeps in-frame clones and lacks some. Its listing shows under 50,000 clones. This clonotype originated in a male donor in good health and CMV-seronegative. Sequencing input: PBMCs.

CDR3 DNA: TGTGCCAGCAGCTGGAACAGGGTCTATTCACCCCTCCACTTT. Residues: CASSWNRVYSPLHF. The rearrangement links TRBV5-6 to TRBJ1-6; possible D gene TRBD1, 6 bases. CDR3 length: 14 residues. With 3 bases removed from V and 8 bases from J, the gap between germline ends came to 12 bases. Germline CDR1 SGHDT, CDR2 YYEEEE.